Shown below are 13 T cell receptor beta chains from a single sample sequenced in a study of blood T cell repertoires in COVID-19. Sequencing used immunoSEQ multiplex PCR; TCRdb keeps in-frame clones, though not all of them. The sample lists hundreds of thousands of clones, roughly 90% occurring once. The specimen was peripheral blood. These receptors were collected from a woman in her fifties or sixties with COVID-19, enrolled during active disease.

The chain is built from TRBV14 and TRBJ1-2, with a weak D call TRBD1 (6 bases). The germline V and J ends were trimmed by 4 bases and 7 bases, with 10 bases remaining between them. Germline CDR1 is SGHDN and CDR2 is FVKESK. This CDR3 contains 12 residues. The CDR3 nucleotides are TGTGCCAGCAGCCCCGGGACATCTGGCTACACCTTC. It codes for CASSPGTSGYTF.

The J gene is TRBJ2-3, the V gene TRBV7-2; the match to TRBD2 covers 8 bases. The CDR3 consists of 15 residues. CDR1 SGHTA and CDR2 FQGNSA come from the germline V gene. Trimming removed 4 bases from V and 3 bases from J; junction bases left unmatched: 6. Here the CDR3 reads CASSSPGGATDTQYF. In DNA, the CDR3 is TGTGCCAGCAGCTCCCCCGGGGGGGCGACAGATACGCAGTATTTT.

Here the CDR3 reads CASMTEVNEKLFF. The CDR3, as DNA: TGTGCCAGCATGACAGAAGTTAATGAAAAACTGTTTTTT. The J gene is TRBJ1-4, the V gene TRBV2; TRBD1 might be the D (5 bases). Germline CDR1 reads SNHLY; CDR2 reads FYNNEI. The CDR3 runs to 13 residues. V lost 7 bases and J 4 bases, leaving 10 bases between the germline ends.

The V gene is TRBV19, the J gene TRBJ2-7; unclear D gene. The germline V gene encodes CDR1 LNHDA and CDR2 SQIVND (reference sequence). Trimming removed 0 bases at V and 2 bases at J, with 5 bases between. This CDR3 has 13 amino acids. In nucleotides, the CDR3 is TGTGCCAGTAGTATAGACGGTACCTACGAGCAGTACTTC. Translating gives CASSIDGTYEQYF. Together with reference TRBV19 and TRBJ2-7, the CDR3 gives the full variable domain: DGGITQSPKYLFRKEGQNVTLSCEQNLNHDAMYWYRQDPGQGLRLIYYSQIVNDFQKGDIAEGYSVSREKKESFPLTVTSAQKNPTAFYLCASSIDGTYEQYFGPGTRLTVT.

The chain has TRBV7-2 and TRBJ1-2; D uncertain. This CDR3 has 16 residues. Germline lookup yields CDR1 SGHTA and CDR2 FQGNSA. V was trimmed by 3 bases and J by 8 bases, leaving 22 bases between them. DNA of the CDR3: TGTGCCAGCAGCTTCGAACGCCGGGGAGGAGAAGACGGCTACACCTTC. Its protein is CASSFERRGGEDGYTF.

This clone has just a few counts. This rearrangement joins TRBV20-1 to TRBJ2-7; 8 nucleotides match TRBD2. The CDR3 consists of 14 residues. V dropped 3 bases and J dropped 0; count of bases not matched to a gene: 4. Germline-derived CDR1 and CDR2 are DFQATT and SNEGSKA (reference sequence). Written as DNA, the CDR3 is TGCAGTGCTAGTAGCGGGGAGTCCTCCTACGAGCAGTACTTC. Its protein is CSASSGESSYEQYF.

The chain links TRBV20-1 to TRBJ1-5, with D maybe TRBD1 (6 bases). Trimming removed 3 bases at V and 2 bases at J, with 20 bases between. CDR3 size: 17 residues. CDR1 is DFQATT and CDR2 is SNEGSKA in the germline V gene (reference sequence). DNA of the CDR3: TGCAGTGCTAGTGGGACGACAGGTGTCGGGGGCAATCAGCCCCAGCATTTT. This translates into CSASGTTGVGGNQPQHF.

This clone was recorded only once. The chain links TRBV10-3 to TRBJ2-5; weak D call: TRBD2 (6 bases). The germline V gene has CDR1 ENHRY and CDR2 SYGVKD. V lost 0 bases, J lost 0 bases, and 17 bases lay in between. The CDR3 length is 18 residues. CDR3: CAISESQRDSRYQETQYF. The DNA of the CDR3 is TGTGCCATCAGTGAGTCTCAACGGGACTCCCGCTACCAAGAGACCCAGTACTTC.

The CDR3 loop is CASSLGTVENSPLHF. The CDR3 bases are TGTGCCAGTAGTCTAGGGACAGTTGAAAATTCACCCCTCCACTTT. The chain employs TRBV19 and TRBJ1-6, with 7 bases aligning to TRBD1. This CDR3 is 15 amino acids long. The junction had 8 bases not matched to a gene; V was cut back by 5 bases and J by 7 bases. Germline CDR1 LNHDA, CDR2 SQIVND (reference sequence).

The chain combines TRBV18 with TRBJ2-5; 7 nucleotides match TRBD1. CDR1 is KGHSH and CDR2 is LQKENI in the germline V gene. V dropped 4 bases and J dropped 1; count of bases not matched to a gene: 12. This CDR3 has 17 amino acids. CDR3 in amino acids: CASSRETGVLFQETQYF. For the CDR3, the DNA is TGTGCCAGCTCACGCGAAACAGGGGTCTTATTCCAAGAGACCCAGTACTTC.

This sequence joins TRBV4-1 and TRBJ2-5; 9 bases line up with TRBD2. There are 17 residues in the CDR3. V lost 1 base and J lost 1; bases outside the gene matches: 7. CDR1 is MGHRA and CDR2 is YSYEKL in the germline V gene. CDR3 protein: CASSQGGLAGTQETQYF. CDR3 in DNA: TGCGCCAGCAGCCAAGGAGGCCTAGCGGGGACCCAAGAGACCCAGTACTTC.

Note on this clone: Given a much more abundant clone one base away, this may be a read error. Other DNA sequences in the sample encode the same CDR3. This chain uses TRBV12-3 or TRBV12-4 with TRBJ1-5; D is uncertain. The CDR3 consists of 12 residues. V was clipped by 2 bases and J by 5 bases, with 4 bases between them. The CDR3 DNA sequence: TGTGCCAGCAGTTTACCAGATCAGCCCCAGCATTTT. Protein sequence: CASSLPDQPQHF.

The chain has TRBV9 and TRBJ2-3, with 8 bases lining up with TRBD2. J gave up 4 bases and V 3 bases, and 10 bases lay outside the gene matches. Germline CDR1 is SGDLS and CDR2 is YYNGEE. The CDR3 sequence is 16 residues long. The CDR3 nucleotides are TGTGCCAGCAGCGCCCGACGGGAGGGGGGTTCAGATACGCAGTATTTT. Residues: CASSARREGGSDTQYF.